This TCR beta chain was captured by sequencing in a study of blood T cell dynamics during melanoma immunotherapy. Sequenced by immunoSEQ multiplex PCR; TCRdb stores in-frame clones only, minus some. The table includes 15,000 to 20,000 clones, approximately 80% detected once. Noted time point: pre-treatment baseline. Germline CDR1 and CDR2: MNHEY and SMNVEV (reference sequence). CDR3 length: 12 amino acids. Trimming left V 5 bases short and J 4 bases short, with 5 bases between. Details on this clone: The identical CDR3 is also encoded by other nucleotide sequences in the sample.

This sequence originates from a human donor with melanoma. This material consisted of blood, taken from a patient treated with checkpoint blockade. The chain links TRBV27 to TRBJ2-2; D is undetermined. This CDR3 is CASSERTGELFF. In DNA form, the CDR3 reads TGTGCCAGCAGTGAACGCACCGGGGAGCTGTTTTTT.